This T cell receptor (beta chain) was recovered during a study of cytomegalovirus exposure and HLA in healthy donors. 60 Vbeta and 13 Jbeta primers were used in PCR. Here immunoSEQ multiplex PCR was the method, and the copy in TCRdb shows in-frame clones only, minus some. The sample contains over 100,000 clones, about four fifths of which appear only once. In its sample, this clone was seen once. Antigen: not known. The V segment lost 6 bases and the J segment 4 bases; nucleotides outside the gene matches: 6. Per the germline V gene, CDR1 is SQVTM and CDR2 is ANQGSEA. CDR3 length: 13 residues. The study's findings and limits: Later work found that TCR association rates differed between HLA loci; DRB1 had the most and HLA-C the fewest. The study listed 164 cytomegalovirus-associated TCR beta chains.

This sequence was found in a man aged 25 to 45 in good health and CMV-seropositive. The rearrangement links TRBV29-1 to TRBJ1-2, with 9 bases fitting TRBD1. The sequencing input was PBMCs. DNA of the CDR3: TGCAGCGTGACGACAGGGGGAACCTATGGCTACACCTTC. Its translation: CSVTTGGTYGYTF.